Reported below is one TCR beta chain. As yet, its antigen is unknown. This entry comes from a study of cytomegalovirus exposure and HLA in healthy donors. The PCR was carried out with 60 Vbeta primers and 13 Jbeta primers. Per the original methods: An analysis that came later counted some 80 million unique TCR beta chains, approximately 11 million shared. Sequencing used immunoSEQ multiplex PCR; TCRdb keeps in-frame clones, though not all of them. V, J and clone size were drawn from that table, and D and trimming were deduced from the DNA. The table shows 150,000 to 200,000 clones, with roughly three quarters occurring only once. Study-wide results and caveats: Later genetic work tied a missense DCLRE1C variant to beta-chain V and J trimming. Earlier findings revealed that most TCR beta V segments proved productive either about 90% or about 30% of the time.

This CDR3 has 16 residues. The V end lost 3 bases, the J end lost 4 bases, and 17 bases lay between the germline ends. From germline, CDR1 is LNHNV and CDR2 YYDKDF (reference sequence). The chain is built from TRBV15 and TRBJ2-3, with D perhaps matching TRBD1 (6 bases). Input material: PBMCs. The clonotype was recovered from a woman between 50 and 59 years old in good health and CMV-seronegative. DNA of the CDR3: TGTGCCACCAGCAGCGGTCCCGGGACATTTTCAGATACGCAGTATTTT. Its translation: CATSSGPGTFSDTQYF.